The T cell receptor beta chain described here comes from a study of T cells expressing NK-cell markers. Overall study results and limits: The share of CD8+ T cells held by dominant NKG2C+ clonotypes was about 1.0-8% in several donors. The CD3+CD56-NKG2C+ fraction of a handful of donors was likewise dominated by these clonotypes.

TCRdb reprocessed the 5' RACE reads and stores each CDR3 protein as one record, lacking DNA. The listing contains about 440,000 distinct CDR3 sequences. A remark on this clonotype: The antigen is not known.

Germline assignment: CDR1 GTSNPN and CDR2 SVGIG (reference sequence). The CDR3 loop spans 13 amino acids. The sample taken for sequencing was blood T cells: a sorted CD56 or NKG2C T cell subset, CD4+ or CD8+ T cells, or bulk PBMC T cells (not recorded which). The genes are TRBV30 and TRBJ1-1; TCRdb indicates TRBD1, and absent DNA this call remains unverified. This TCR derives from a woman between 18 and 75 years old in good health. The CDR3 loop is CAWRSQGFTEAFF.